This T cell receptor beta chain derives from a study of cytomegalovirus exposure and HLA in healthy donors. Study-level points and caveats: It was in a later analysis that TCR association rates were seen to vary by HLA locus, highest for DRB1 and lowest for HLA-C. Highly shared sequence variants in one cluster were likely a sequencing artifact.

Both 60 Vbeta primers and 13 Jbeta primers went into the PCR. The method was immunoSEQ multiplex PCR; TCRdb's version includes in-frame clones alone and lacks a portion of them. The sample contains about 140,000 clones, roughly three fifths of which appear only once. With regard to this clone: Its antigen is currently unknown.

Sequencing used PBMCs. This receptor was identified in a woman aged 55-75 years in good health and CMV-seronegative.

The DNA of the CDR3 is TGTGCCAGCAACACGGGACTAGCGGGAGGGTTGGACATTCAGTACTTC. Amino acid sequence: CASNTGLAGGLDIQYF. The rearrangement uses TRBV2 and TRBJ2-4; 16 bases match TRBD2. CDR3 length: 16 residues. The V and J ends lost 7 bases and 8 bases, in that order; junction bases with no gene match: 8. Germline V gene data show CDR1 as SNHLY and CDR2 as FYNNEI.